Shown below are 4 T cell receptor beta chains from a single sample sequenced in a study of T cells after yellow fever vaccination. Via MiXCR, TCRdb re-called the 5' RACE reads, giving one row per CDR3 protein. Among over 110,000 distinct CDR3 sequences listed, less than 9.5% were seen once. Sequencing was performed on CD4+ T cells sorted from PBMCs, taken 5 days after the yellow fever booster vaccination. The receptors here all came from a young man who received the YFV17D yellow fever vaccine.

This clonotype was recorded a few times. The J gene is TRBJ1-2, the V gene TRBV6-5; 10 bases match TRBD1. The J segment lost 5 bases and the V segment lost 7 bases, leaving 7 bases of the junction unmatched. Germline V gives CDR1 MNHEY, CDR2 SVGAGI. The CDR3 spans 14 residues. Here the CDR3 DNA reads TGTGCCAGCACCGAGACAGGGGGCAGTTATGGCTACACCTTC. It encodes CASTETGGSYGYTF.

This clonotype was seen at least ten times. The chain has TRBV29-1 and TRBJ2-1; D unclear. Germline lookup yields CDR1 SQVTM and CDR2 ANQGSEA. The CDR3 sequence is 12 residues long. Deletions cut 7 bases from V and 10 bases from J, with 17 bases between. This chain's CDR3 is CSALRSEEEQFF. As DNA, the CDR3 is TGCAGCGCGTTGAGGAGCGAGGAAGAGCAGTTCTTC.

This clonotype was seen a few times. This chain connects TRBV23-1 to TRBJ2-5, with 14 positions matching TRBD2. TRBV23-1 counts as an open reading frame of uncertain function. The J segment lost 5 bases and the V segment lost 4 bases, leaving 18 bases of the junction unmatched. CDR3 length equals 20 residues. This chain's CDR3 is CASSPHGGLGTSGSDETQYF. The CDR3 DNA sequence: TGCGCCAGCAGTCCCCACGGGGGCCTCGGGACTAGCGGGAGTGATGAGACCCAGTACTTC.

Ten or more counts support this clonotype. The chain employs TRBV5-4 and TRBJ2-5; no clear D. This CDR3 spans 14 amino acids. CDR1 is SGHNT, CDR2 YYREEE, per germline (reference sequence). The V and J ends lost 4 bases and 3 bases respectively, with 13 bases between them. The CDR3 is CASSGGWGKETQYF. The CDR3 coding sequence is TGTGCCAGCAGCGGCGGATGGGGTAAAGAGACCCAGTACTTC.